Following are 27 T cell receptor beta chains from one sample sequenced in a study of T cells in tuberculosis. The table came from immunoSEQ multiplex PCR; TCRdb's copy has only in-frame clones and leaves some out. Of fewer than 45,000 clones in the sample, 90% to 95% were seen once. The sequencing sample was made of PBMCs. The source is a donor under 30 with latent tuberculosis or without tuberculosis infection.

The CDR3 region has the DNA TGTGCCAGCAGTGAGCAGGGTTCCGAGCAGTACTTC. This encodes CASSEQGSEQYF. V and J are TRBV6-1 and TRBJ2-7; perhaps TRBD1 as D (5 bases). CDR3 length: 12 amino acids. V was pared by 3 bases and J by 6 bases, with 9 bases between. Looked up from germline, CDR1 is MNHNS and CDR2 is SASEGT.

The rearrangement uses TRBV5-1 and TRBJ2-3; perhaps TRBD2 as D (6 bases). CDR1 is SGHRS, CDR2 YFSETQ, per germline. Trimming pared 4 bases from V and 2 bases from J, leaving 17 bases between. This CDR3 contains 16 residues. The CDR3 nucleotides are TGCGCCAGCAGCCTCCCAGGAGGGACCTTCACAGATACGCAGTATTTT. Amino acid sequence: CASSLPGGTFTDTQYF. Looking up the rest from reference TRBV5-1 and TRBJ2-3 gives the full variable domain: KAGVTQTPRYLIKTRGQQVTLSCSPISGHRSVSWYQQTPGQGLQFLFEYFSETQRNKGNFPGRFSGRQFSNSRSEMNVSTLELGDSALYLCASSLPGGTFTDTQYFGPGTRLTVL.

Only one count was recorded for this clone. CDR3 nucleotide sequence: TGTGCCAGCAGCTTAGGCCCCACACAGGGATCCGGGGCCAACGTCCTGACTTTC. This codes for CASSLGPTQGSGANVLTF. The genes are TRBV7-3 and TRBJ2-6; a weak D match, TRBD1 (6 bases). The CDR3 sequence is 18 residues long. V lost 2 bases and J lost 4, with 18 bases in between. Germline-derived CDR1 and CDR2 are SGHTA and FQGTGA. Combining the CDR3 with reference TRBV7-3 and TRBJ2-6 gives the whole variable domain GAGVSQTPSNKVTEKGKYVELRCDPISGHTALYWYRQSLGQGPEFLIYFQGTGAADDSGLPNDRFFAVRPEGSVSTLKIQRTERGDSAVYLCASSLGPTQGSGANVLTFGAGSRLTVL.

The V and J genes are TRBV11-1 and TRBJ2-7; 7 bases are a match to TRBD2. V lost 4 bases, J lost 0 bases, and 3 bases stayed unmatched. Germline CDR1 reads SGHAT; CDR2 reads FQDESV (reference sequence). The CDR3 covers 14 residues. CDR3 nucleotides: TGTGCCAGCAGCTCAGGACTAGTCTCCTACGAGCAGTACTTC. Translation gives CASSSGLVSYEQYF.

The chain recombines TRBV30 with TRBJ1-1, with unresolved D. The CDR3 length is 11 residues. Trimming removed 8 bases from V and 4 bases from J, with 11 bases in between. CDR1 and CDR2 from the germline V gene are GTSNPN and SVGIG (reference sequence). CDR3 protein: CALRGSTEAFF. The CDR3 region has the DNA TGTGCCCTTCGGGGTAGCACTGAAGCTTTCTTT.

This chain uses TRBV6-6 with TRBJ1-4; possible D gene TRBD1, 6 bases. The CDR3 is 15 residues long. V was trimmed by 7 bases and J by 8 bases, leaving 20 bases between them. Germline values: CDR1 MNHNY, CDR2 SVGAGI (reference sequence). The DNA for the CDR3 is TGTGCCAGCAATCCAAGGGGGATTGGAGAAGAAAAACTGTTTTTT. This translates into CASNPRGIGEEKLFF.

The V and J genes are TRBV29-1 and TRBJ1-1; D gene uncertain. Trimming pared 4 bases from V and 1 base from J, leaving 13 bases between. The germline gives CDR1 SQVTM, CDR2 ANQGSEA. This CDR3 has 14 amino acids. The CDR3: CSVATVVANTEAFF. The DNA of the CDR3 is TGCAGCGTTGCTACCGTTGTTGCGAACACTGAAGCTTTCTTT.

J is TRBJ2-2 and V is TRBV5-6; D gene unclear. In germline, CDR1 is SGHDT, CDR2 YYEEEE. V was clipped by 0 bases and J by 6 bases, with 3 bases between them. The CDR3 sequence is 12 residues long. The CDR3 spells CASSLGPGELFF. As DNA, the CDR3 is TGTGCCAGCAGCTTGGGGCCCGGGGAGCTGTTTTTT. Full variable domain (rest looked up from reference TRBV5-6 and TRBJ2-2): DAGVTQSPTHLIKTRGQQVTLRCSPKSGHDTVSWYQQALGQGPQFIFQYYEEEERQRGNFPDRFSGHQFPNYSSELNVNALLLGDSALYLCASSLGPGELFFGEGSRLTVL.

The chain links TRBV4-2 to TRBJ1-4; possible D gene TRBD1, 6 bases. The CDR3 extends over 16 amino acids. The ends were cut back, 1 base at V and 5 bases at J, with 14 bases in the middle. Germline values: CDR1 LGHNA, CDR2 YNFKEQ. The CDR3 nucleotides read TGTGCCAGCAGCCAAGTGGGGGCCCTTAGGAATGAAAAACTGTTTTTT. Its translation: CASSQVGALRNEKLFF.

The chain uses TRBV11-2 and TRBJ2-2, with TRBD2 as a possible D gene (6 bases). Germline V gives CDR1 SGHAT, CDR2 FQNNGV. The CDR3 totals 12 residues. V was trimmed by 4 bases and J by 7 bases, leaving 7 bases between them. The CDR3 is CASSWRDGELFF. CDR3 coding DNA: TGTGCCAGCAGCTGGCGGGACGGGGAGCTGTTTTTT.

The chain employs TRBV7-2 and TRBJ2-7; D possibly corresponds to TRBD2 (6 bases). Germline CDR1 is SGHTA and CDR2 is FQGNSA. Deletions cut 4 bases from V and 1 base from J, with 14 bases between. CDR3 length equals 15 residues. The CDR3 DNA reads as TGTGCCAGCAGCTCATCGCTGGGGAGGTCCTACGAGCAGTACTTC. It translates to CASSSSLGRSYEQYF. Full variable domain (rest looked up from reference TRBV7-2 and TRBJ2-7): GAGVSQSPSNKVTEKGKDVELRCDPISGHTALYWYRQSLGQGLEFLIYFQGNSAPDKSGLPSDRFSAERTGGSVSTLTIQRTQQEDSAVYLCASSSSLGRSYEQYFGPGTRLTVT.

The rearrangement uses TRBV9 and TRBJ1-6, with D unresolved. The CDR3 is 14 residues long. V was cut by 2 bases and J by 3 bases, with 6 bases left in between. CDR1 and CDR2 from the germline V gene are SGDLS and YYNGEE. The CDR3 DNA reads TGTGCCAGCAGCGTGGCGGTCTATAATTCACCCCTCCACTTT. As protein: CASSVAVYNSPLHF.

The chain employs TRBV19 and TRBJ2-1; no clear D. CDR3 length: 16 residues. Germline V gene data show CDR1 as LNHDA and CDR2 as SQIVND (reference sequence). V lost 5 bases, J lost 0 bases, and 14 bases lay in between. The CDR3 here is CASSPPVEYSYNEQFF. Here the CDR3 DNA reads TGTGCCAGTAGTCCGCCGGTCGAGTACTCCTACAATGAGCAGTTCTTC.

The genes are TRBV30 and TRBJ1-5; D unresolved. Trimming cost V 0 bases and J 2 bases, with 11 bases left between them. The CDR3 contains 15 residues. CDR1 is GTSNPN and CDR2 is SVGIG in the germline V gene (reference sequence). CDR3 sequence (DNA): TGTGCCTGGAGTGTTTTCGGTTTAGGCAATCAGCCCCAGCATTTT. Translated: CAWSVFGLGNQPQHF.

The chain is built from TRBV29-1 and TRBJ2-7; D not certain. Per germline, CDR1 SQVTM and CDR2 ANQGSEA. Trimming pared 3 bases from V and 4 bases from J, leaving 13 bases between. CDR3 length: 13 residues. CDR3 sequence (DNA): TGCAGCGTTGATATTGGAGATTTTTACGAGCAGTACTTC. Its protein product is CSVDIGDFYEQYF.

CDR3 sequence: CSVGAGANYEQYF. The CDR3 coding sequence is TGCAGCGTTGGGGCGGGGGCCAACTACGAGCAGTACTTC. J is TRBJ2-7 and V is TRBV29-1; the D gene is possibly TRBD2 (7 bases). The length of the CDR3 is 13 residues. Per the germline V gene, CDR1 is SQVTM and CDR2 is ANQGSEA. Trimming left V 4 bases short and J 3 bases short, with 13 bases between.

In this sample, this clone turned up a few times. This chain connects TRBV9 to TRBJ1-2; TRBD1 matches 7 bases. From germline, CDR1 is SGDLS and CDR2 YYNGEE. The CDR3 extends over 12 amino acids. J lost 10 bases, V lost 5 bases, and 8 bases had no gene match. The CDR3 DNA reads TGTGCCAGCAGAGGAGACAGGGTTGACTACACCTTC. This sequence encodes CASRGDRVDYTF.

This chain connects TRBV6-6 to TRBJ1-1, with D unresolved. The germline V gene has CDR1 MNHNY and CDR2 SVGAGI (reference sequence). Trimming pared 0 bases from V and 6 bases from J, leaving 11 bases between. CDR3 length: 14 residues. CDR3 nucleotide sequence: TGTGCCAGCAGTTACTCGGGGAGGTCCGCTGAAGCTTTCTTT. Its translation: CASSYSGRSAEAFF.

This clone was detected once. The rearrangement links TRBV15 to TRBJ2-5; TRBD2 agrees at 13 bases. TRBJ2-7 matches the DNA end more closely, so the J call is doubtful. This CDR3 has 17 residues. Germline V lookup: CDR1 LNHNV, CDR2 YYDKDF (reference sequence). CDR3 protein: CATSRDLTSGRAYEQYF. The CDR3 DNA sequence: TGTGCCACCAGCAGAGACCTTACTAGCGGGAGGGCCTACGAGCAGTACTTC.

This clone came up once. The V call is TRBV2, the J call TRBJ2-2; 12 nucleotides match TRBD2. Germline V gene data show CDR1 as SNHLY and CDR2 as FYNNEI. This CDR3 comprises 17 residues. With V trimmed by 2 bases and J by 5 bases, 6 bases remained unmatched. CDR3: CASSELTSGRLTGELFF. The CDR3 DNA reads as TGTGCCAGCAGTGAACTTACTAGCGGGAGGCTGACCGGGGAGCTGTTTTTT.

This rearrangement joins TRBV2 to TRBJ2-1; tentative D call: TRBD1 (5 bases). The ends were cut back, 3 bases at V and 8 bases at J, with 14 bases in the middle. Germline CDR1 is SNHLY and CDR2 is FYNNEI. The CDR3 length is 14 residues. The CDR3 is CASSDSLVGDEQFF. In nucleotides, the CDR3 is TGTGCCAGCAGTGATAGCCTAGTAGGGGATGAGCAGTTCTTC.

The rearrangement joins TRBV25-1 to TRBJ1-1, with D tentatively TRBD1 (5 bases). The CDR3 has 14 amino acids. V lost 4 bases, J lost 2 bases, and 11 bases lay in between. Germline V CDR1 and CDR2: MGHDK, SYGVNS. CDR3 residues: CASSGGGENTEAFF. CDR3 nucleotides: TGTGCCAGCAGTGGTGGAGGGGAAAACACTGAAGCTTTCTTT.

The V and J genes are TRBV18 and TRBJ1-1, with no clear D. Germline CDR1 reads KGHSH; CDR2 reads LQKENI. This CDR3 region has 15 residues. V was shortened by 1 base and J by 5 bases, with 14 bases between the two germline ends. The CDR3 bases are TGTGCCAGCTCACCACTATCTCTAGAGGGTACTGAAGCTTTCTTT. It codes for CASSPLSLEGTEAFF.

The CDR3 DNA follows: TGTGCCAGGCAGGGCTCCTGGGGCACAGATACGCAGTATTTT. This codes for CARQGSWGTDTQYF. The chain employs TRBV7-9 and TRBJ2-3; tentatively, D is TRBD1 (5 bases). The CDR3 runs 14 residues. Trimming cost V 9 bases and J 1 base, with 14 bases left between them. Germline values: CDR1 SEHNR, CDR2 FQNEAQ (reference sequence).

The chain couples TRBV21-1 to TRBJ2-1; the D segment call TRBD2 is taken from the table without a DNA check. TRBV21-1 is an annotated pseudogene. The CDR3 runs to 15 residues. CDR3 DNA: TGTGCCAGCAGCGGCAAGCGGGGGGGGTACAATGAGCAGTTCTTC. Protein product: CASSGKRGGYNEQFF.

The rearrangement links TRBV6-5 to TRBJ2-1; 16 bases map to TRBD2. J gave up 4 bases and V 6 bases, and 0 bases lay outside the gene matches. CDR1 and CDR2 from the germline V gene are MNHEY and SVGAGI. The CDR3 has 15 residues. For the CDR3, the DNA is TGTGCCAGCAGGGGACTAGCGGGGGGGTACAATGAGCAGTTCTTC. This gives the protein CASRGLAGGYNEQFF.

CDR3 nucleotide sequence: TGTGCCAGCAGCCCGGACAGGATTGGTGGCTACACCTTC. This translates into CASSPDRIGGYTF. The genes are TRBV5-4 and TRBJ1-2; 7 bases line up with TRBD1. CDR3 length: 13 residues. The germline gives CDR1 SGHNT, CDR2 YYREEE (reference sequence). The junction had 7 bases not matched to a gene; V was cut back by 4 bases and J by 7 bases.